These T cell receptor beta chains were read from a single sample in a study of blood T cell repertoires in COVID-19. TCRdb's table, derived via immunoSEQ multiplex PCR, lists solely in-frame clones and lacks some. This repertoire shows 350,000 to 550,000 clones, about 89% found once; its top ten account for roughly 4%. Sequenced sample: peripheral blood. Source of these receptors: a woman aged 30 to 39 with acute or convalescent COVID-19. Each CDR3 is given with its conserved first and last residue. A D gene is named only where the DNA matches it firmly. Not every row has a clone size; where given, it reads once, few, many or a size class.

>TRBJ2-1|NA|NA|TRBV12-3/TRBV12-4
TGTGCCAGCAGTCCCGTCCACAATGAGCAGTTCTTC
CASSPVHNEQFF
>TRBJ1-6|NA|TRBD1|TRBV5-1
TGCGCCAGCAGCTCAAGGGGGACAGGAAATAATTCACCCCTCCACTTT
CASSSRGTGNNSPLHF
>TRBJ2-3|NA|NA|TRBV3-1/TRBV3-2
TGTGCCAGCAGCCAATATCGCACAGATACGCAGTATTTT
CASSQYRTDTQYF
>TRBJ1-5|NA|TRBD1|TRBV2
TGTGCCAGCAGTGAGAGGGGACAGACCAATCAGCCCCAGCATTTT
CASSERGQTNQPQHF
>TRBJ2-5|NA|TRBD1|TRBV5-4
TGTGCCAGCAGCTTGGGTACAGGGGGAGAGACCCAGTACTTC
CASSLGTGGETQYF
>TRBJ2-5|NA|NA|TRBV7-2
TGTGCCAGCACCACTGGGGCAGGGCCGACCCAGTACTTC
CASTTGAGPTQYF
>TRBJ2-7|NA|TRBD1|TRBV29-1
TGCAGCATCGGGACAGGGCTTTACGAGCAGTACTTC
CSIGTGLYEQYF
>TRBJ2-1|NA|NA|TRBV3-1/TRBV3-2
TGTGCCAGCAGCTACCTGGGCGATGAGCAGTTCTTC
CASSYLGDEQFF
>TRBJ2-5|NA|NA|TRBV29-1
TGCAGCGTTGAAGGGACAATGAACCAAGAGACCCAGTACTTC
CSVEGTMNQETQYF
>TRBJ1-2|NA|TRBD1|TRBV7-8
TGTGCCAGCAGCTTAAGGGGACAGGACCTCCTCAACTATGGCTACACCTTC
CASSLRGQDLLNYGYTF
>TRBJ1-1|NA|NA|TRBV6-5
TGTGCCAGCATCCCACAGGGCAGGACTGAAGCTTTCTTT
CASIPQGRTEAFF
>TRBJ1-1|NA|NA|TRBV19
TGTGCCAGTAATGGGGGGGCCAGTCACGAAGCTTTCTTT
CASNGGASHEAFF
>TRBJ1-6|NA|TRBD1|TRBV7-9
TGTGCCAGCAGCAAGCGGTCCGGGACAGGGAGTGGGTCCTATAATTCACCCCTCCACTTT
CASSKRSGTGSGSYNSPLHF
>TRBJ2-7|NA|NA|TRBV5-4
TGTGCCAGCAGCTTTCAGGGAAGCTCCTACGAGCAGTACTTC
CASSFQGSSYEQYF
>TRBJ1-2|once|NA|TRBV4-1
TGCGCCAGCAGCCAAGATTTTGCGTATGGCTACACCTTC
CASSQDFAYGYTF
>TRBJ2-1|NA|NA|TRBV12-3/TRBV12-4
TGTGCCAGCAGCTTGTCCTACAATGAGCAGTTCTTC
CASSLSYNEQFF
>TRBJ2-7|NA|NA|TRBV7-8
TGTGCCAGCAGCCTACGACCACAGGGTGACGAGCAGTACTTC
CASSLRPQGDEQYF
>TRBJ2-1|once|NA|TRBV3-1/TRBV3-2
TGTGCCAGCAGCCAACAGTCGTACTCCTACAATGAGCAGTTCTTC
CASSQQSYSYNEQFF
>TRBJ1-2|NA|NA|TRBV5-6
TGTGCCACCCGAACTTATCCGACAGATAACTATGGCTACACCTTC
CATRTYPTDNYGYTF
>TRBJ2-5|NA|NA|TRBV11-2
TGTGCCAGCAGCCAAAGGGGGGCTAGCGGCCAAGAGACCCAGTACTTC
CASSQRGASGQETQYF
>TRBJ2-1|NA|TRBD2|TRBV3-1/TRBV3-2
TGTGCCAGCAGCCAAGAGCTAGCGGGGGGCTGGAGCTCCTACAATGAGCAGTTCTTC
CASSQELAGGWSSYNEQFF
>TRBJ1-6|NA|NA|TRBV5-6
TGTGCCAGCAAAAGGGTTGGGAGGGATGGATCACCCCTCCACTTT
CASKRVGRDGSPLHF
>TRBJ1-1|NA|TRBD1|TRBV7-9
TGTGCCAGCAGCGACCGGACAGGGAATGAAGCTTTCTTT
CASSDRTGNEAFF
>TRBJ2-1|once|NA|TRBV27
TGTGCCAGCAGTTTAAGGCGGAGTAATGAGCAGTTCTTC
CASSLRRSNEQFF
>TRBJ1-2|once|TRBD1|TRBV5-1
TGCGCCAGCAGCTCGGGGTCCACAGGGGATGGCTACACCTTC
CASSSGSTGDGYTF
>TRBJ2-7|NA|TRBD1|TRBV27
TGTGCCAGCAGCTTAACAGGGGTTACAGGCGGGTACGAGCAGTACTTC
CASSLTGVTGGYEQYF
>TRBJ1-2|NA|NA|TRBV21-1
TGTGCCAGCAGATTTCGGACGGGAGACTATGGCTACACCTTC
CASRFRTGDYGYTF
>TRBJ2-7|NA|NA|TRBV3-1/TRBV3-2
TGTGCCAGCAGCCAAGATCTGACAGCATACGAGCAGTACTTC
CASSQDLTAYEQYF
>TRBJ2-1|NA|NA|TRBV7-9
TGTGCCAGCAGCTCAGGCTTGCAGTTCTTC
CASSSGLQFF
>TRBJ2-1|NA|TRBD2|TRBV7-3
TGTGCCAGCAGGCTACGGGCGGGAGGAGGGAATGAGCAGTTCTTC
CASRLRAGGGNEQFF
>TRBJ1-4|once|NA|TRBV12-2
TGTGCAAGTCGCTTAGCTGACAGGGGGCGAGAGGTGGCTAATGAAAAACTGTTTTTT
CASRLADRGREVANEKLFF
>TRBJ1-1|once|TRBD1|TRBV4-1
TGCGCCAGCAGCCAAGCGACAGGGGGCACTGAAGCTTTCTTT
CASSQATGGTEAFF
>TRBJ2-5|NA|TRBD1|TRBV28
TGTGCCAGCAGTCTCCACAGGGGGCTAAAGACCCAGTACTTC
CASSLHRGLKTQYF
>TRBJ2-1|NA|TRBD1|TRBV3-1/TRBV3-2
TGTGCCAGCAGCCCGCAATCTACCGGGACAGGGGGCTACAATGAGCAGTTCTTC
CASSPQSTGTGGYNEQFF
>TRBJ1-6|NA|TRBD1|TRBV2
TGTGCCAGCAGTGATATTATTGTGGGACAGTACTTCTATAATTCACCCCTCCACTTT
CASSDIIVGQYFYNSPLHF
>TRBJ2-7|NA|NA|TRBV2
TGTGCCAGCAGTGAGGGGGCAGTTAGGTCCTACGAGCAGTACTTC
CASSEGAVRSYEQYF
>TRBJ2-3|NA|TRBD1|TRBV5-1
TGCGCCAGCAGCCCGGACAGGGCGACAGATACGCAGTATTTT
CASSPDRATDTQYF
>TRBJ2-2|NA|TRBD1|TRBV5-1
TGCGCCACTAGGGACAGACCGAACACCGGGGAGCTGTTTTTT
CATRDRPNTGELFF
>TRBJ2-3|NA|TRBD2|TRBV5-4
TGTGCCAGCAGCCCAGGGACTAGCGGGGGGGCAGATACGCAGTATTTT
CASSPGTSGGADTQYF
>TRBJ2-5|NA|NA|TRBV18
TGTGCCAGCTCACCTAACCCGGGGGAAGAGACCCAGTACTTC
CASSPNPGEETQYF
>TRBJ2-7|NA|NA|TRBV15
TGTGCCACCAGCAGAGCCAGGACGCCGGGGGAGCAGTACTTC
CATSRARTPGEQYF